This T cell receptor (beta chain) was observed in a study of T cell responses to AZD1222 COVID-19 vaccine. Germline CDR1 and CDR2: LNHDA and SQIVND (reference sequence). This CDR3 comprises 12 residues. Trimming removed 8 bases at V and 9 bases at J, with 14 bases between. Turning to this clone: The antigen is not known.

TCRdb's table, derived via immunoSEQ multiplex PCR, lists solely in-frame clones and lacks some. The repertoire has about 110,000 clones, approximately 85% of them found once; the top ten carry around 13%. Study-wide results and caveats: A mostly white British donor set with more females was recruited, and clonal diversity was possibly underestimated. There were vaccine-associated CD4 TCRs across spike, dominant at 160-218 and 743-854. The peak T cell response came first, and repertoires were sampled only after it.

The sample was peripheral blood, taken on day 0 of MenACWY control vaccination. This chain links TRBV19 with TRBJ1-5; no clear D. The TCR was taken from an adult in good health. Here the CDR3 reads CASCRERGPQHF. CDR3 nucleotide sequence: TGTGCCAGTTGCCGTGAACGAGGGCCCCAGCATTTT. Filled out from reference TRBV19 and TRBJ1-5, the complete variable domain reads DGGITQSPKYLFRKEGQNVTLSCEQNLNHDAMYWYRQDPGQGLRLIYYSQIVNDFQKGDIAEGYSVSREKKESFPLTVTSAQKNPTAFYLCASCRERGPQHFGDGTRLSIL.